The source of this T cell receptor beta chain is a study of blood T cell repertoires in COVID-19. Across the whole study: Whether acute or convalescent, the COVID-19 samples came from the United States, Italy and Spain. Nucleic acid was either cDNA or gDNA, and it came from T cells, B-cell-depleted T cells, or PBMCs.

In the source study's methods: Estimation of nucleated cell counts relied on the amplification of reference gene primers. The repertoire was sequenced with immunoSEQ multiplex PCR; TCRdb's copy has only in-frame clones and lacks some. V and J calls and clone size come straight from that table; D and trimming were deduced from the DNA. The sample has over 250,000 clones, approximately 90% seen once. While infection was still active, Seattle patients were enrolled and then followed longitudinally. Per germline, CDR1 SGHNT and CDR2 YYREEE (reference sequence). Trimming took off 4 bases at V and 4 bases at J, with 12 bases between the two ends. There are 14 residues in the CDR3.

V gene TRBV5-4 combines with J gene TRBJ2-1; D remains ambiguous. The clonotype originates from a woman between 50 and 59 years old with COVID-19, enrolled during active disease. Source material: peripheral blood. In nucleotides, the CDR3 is TGTGCCAGCAGCCCGGCGGTTATGTACAATGAGCAGTTCTTC. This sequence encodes CASSPAVMYNEQFF.